The next 29 T cell receptor beta chains were all read from a single sample in a study of blood T cells in healthy people across ages. With a J-beta primer mix and a sample-barcoded 5' primer, a second PCR ran roughly 6 to 12 cycles. TCRdb ran MiXCR on the 5' RACE reads and lists one entry per CDR3 protein. The table shows 650,000 to 800,000 distinct CDR3 sequences, with 44% occurring only once. The sequenced sample consisted of blood. The receptors stem from a man in his 60s in good health.

The sample holds many counts of this clonotype. The gene calls are TRBV7-2 and TRBJ2-6, with unresolved D. Trimming left V 5 bases short and J 1 base short, with 9 bases between. CDR3 size: 15 residues. Per the germline V gene, CDR1 is SGHTA and CDR2 is FQGNSA. The CDR3 loop is CASSPTQSGANVLTF. The CDR3 region has the DNA TGTGCCAGCAGCCCCACACAATCTGGGGCCAACGTCCTGACTTTC.

The chain links TRBV2 to TRBJ2-1; possible D gene TRBD2, 7 bases. V gave up 0 bases and J gave up 12 bases, with 30 bases separating them. Germline loops: CDR1 SNHLY, CDR2 FYNNEI. The CDR3 contains 19 residues. The CDR3 loop is CASSEAGEFGRGPLKGQFF. The CDR3 nucleotides are TGTGCCAGCAGTGAAGCCGGCGAATTCGGGCGGGGGCCACTAAAGGGGCAGTTCTTC.

V and J are TRBV20-1 and TRBJ1-1; no firm D call. V lost 4 bases, J lost 3 bases, and 12 bases lay in between. CDR3 length equals 13 residues. Germline CDR1 and CDR2: DFQATT and SNEGSKA (reference sequence). Here the CDR3 DNA reads TGCAGTGCTATTTCCTGGGGAGACACTGAAGCTTTCTTT. Its protein is CSAISWGDTEAFF.

The CDR3 DNA reads TGTGCCAGCAGCTCGCAGGGGATTGAGCAGTTCTTC. Translation: CASSSQGIEQFF. The chain links TRBV14 to TRBJ2-1; D is perhaps TRBD1 (6 bases). Germline CDR1 and CDR2: SGHDN and FVKESK. Trimming shortened V by 5 bases and J by 9 bases, and 11 bases separated the two germline ends. The CDR3 has 12 residues.

The CDR3: CASSLGSGGDEQYF. CDR3 bases: TGTGCCAGCAGCTTAGGTAGCGGGGGGGATGAGCAGTACTTC. The chain uses TRBV7-2 and TRBJ2-7; 11 nucleotides align to TRBD2. With 1 base clipped from V and 7 bases from J, the junction kept 3 bases outside the gene matches. The CDR3 sequence is 14 residues long. Per germline, CDR1 SGHTA and CDR2 FQGNSA.

The chain has TRBV9 and TRBJ2-2, with TRBD2 identical over 7 bases. CDR3 length: 16 amino acids. V gave up 4 bases and J gave up 5 bases; unmatched junction bases: 11. Per the germline V gene, CDR1 is SGDLS and CDR2 is YYNGEE. Here the CDR3 DNA reads TGTGCCAGCAGCCAAGGCGTAGCGGGCTCTACCGGGGAGCTGTTTTTT. This translates into CASSQGVAGSTGELFF.

This clonotype was counted between two and nine times. J is TRBJ2-1 and V is TRBV15, with TRBD2 matching over 12 bases. Germline lookup yields CDR1 LNHNV and CDR2 YYDKDF (reference sequence). The CDR3 has 17 amino acids. V shed 1 base, J shed 8 bases, and the junction held 9 bases outside the gene matches. The CDR3, as DNA: TGTGCCACCAGCAGAGTGGCTAGCGGGGGGGCCGGGGATGAGCAGTTCTTC. It codes for CATSRVASGGAGDEQFF.

A few counts support this clonotype. Its ends do not fully match the called genes, so a read error is possible. The chain joins TRBV7-9 to TRBJ1-1; D call uncertain. Germline CDR1 reads SEHNR; CDR2 reads FQNEAQ (reference sequence). The CDR3 spans 14 residues. CDR3 residues: CASSLGPMNTEAFF. CDR3 in DNA: TGTGCCAGCAGTTTAGGGCCGATGAACACTGAAGCTTTCTTT.

This clonotype was counted only a few times. CDR3: CSAPTSALRRNEQFF. The CDR3 coding sequence is TGCAGTGCACCCACTAGCGCCCTACGCCGGAATGAGCAGTTCTTC. The chain couples TRBV20-1 to TRBJ2-1; 7 bases line up with TRBD2. This CDR3 is built from 15 residues. The germline gives CDR1 DFQATT, CDR2 SNEGSKA (reference sequence). The junction had 15 bases not matched to a gene; V was cut back by 6 bases and J by 7 bases.

The chain has TRBV28 and TRBJ2-7, with a tentative D call TRBD2 (7 bases). Per germline, CDR1 MDHEN and CDR2 SYDVKM. The CDR3 length is 15 residues. V was trimmed by 10 bases and J by 5 bases, leaving 24 bases between them. Written as DNA, the CDR3 is TGTGCCATCACCGACCGAGGGGGGGGACCACACGAGCAGTACTTC. Translated: CAITDRGGGPHEQYF.

V usage is TRBV25-1 and J usage is TRBJ1-2, with 9 positions matching TRBD1. This CDR3 is 14 amino acids long. Germline CDR1 MGHDK, CDR2 SYGVNS. With V trimmed by 5 bases and J by 4 bases, 5 bases remained unmatched. Written as DNA, the CDR3 is TGTGCCAGCAGTAAGGGACAGGGAACCTATGGCTACACCTTC. Its protein product is CASSKGQGTYGYTF.

The V and J genes are TRBV7-2 and TRBJ2-7; 11 positions match TRBD2. With 3 bases clipped from V and 0 bases from J, the junction kept 4 bases outside the gene matches. Looked up from germline, CDR1 is SGHTA and CDR2 is FQGNSA. CDR3 length: 16 residues. This chain's CDR3 is CASSLVSGGASYEQYF. The CDR3 DNA follows: TGTGCCAGCAGCTTGGTTAGCGGGGGGGCCTCCTACGAGCAGTACTTC. Looking up the rest from reference TRBV7-2 and TRBJ2-7 gives the full variable domain: GAGVSQSPSNKVTEKGKDVELRCDPISGHTALYWYRQSLGQGLEFLIYFQGNSAPDKSGLPSDRFSAERTGGSVSTLTIQRTQQEDSAVYLCASSLVSGGASYEQYFGPGTRLTVT.

The chain is built from TRBV7-8 and TRBJ2-7; 13 bases map to TRBD2. V was clipped by 4 bases and J by 0 bases; unmatched bases: 12. The CDR3 contains 19 residues. Germline V lookup: CDR1 SGHVS, CDR2 FQNEAQ. The CDR3 sequence is CASSSVTSGGFRSSYEQYF. The CDR3 nucleotides are TGTGCCAGCAGCTCCGTGACTAGCGGGGGGTTCAGGAGCTCCTACGAGCAGTACTTC.

The chain joins TRBV6-4 to TRBJ2-7, with no clear D. The V end lost 11 bases, the J end lost 3 bases, and 17 bases lay between the germline ends. Germline V CDR1 and CDR2: MRHNA, SNTAGT. The CDR3 loop spans 13 amino acids. The CDR3 nucleotides read TGTGCCGGCCAAGAGTCAAGGGACTACGAGCAGTACTTC. Translating it yields CAGQESRDYEQYF.

The chain is built from TRBV20-1 and TRBJ2-1, with 7 bases fitting TRBD1. V lost 6 bases to trimming and J lost 3 bases; unmatched junction nucleotides: 8. Germline-derived CDR1 and CDR2 are DFQATT and SNEGSKA (reference sequence). The CDR3 extends over 14 amino acids. The CDR3 here is CSASDREGYNEQFF. The CDR3 coding sequence is TGCAGTGCCTCAGACAGGGAAGGCTACAATGAGCAGTTCTTC.

This rearrangement joins TRBV6-2 or TRBV6-3 to TRBJ2-2; D possibly corresponds to TRBD1 (7 bases). CDR3 length equals 16 residues. V lost 4 bases to trimming and J lost 1 base, with 13 bases between them. CDR1 and CDR2 (germline): MNHEY, SVGEGT. The CDR3 sequence is CASSFRQGLNTGELFF. CDR3 nucleotide sequence: TGTGCCAGCAGTTTCCGACAGGGACTGAACACCGGGGAGCTGTTTTTT.

The chain uses TRBV6-5 and TRBJ2-1; D is perhaps TRBD1 (6 bases). The CDR3 spans 11 residues. Trimming pared 5 bases from V and 13 bases from J, leaving 12 bases between. CDR1 and CDR2 from the germline V gene are MNHEY and SVGAGI. CDR3 coding DNA: TGTGCCAGCAGTCACGGACAGCTTCAGTTCTTC. It codes for CASSHGQLQFF.

This clonotype was picked up many times. The J gene is TRBJ2-6, the V gene TRBV7-2; 9 bases line up with TRBD1. The V gene end was trimmed by 4 bases and the J gene end by 2 bases; junction bases not matched to a gene: 3. This CDR3 is 16 amino acids long. Germline loops: CDR1 SGHTA, CDR2 FQGNSA. The CDR3 DNA is TGTGCCAGCAGCTCCTACAGGGGGCCTGGGGCCAACGTCCTGACTTTC. Protein: CASSSYRGPGANVLTF.

The gene calls are TRBV5-1 and TRBJ2-1; possible D gene TRBD1, 5 bases. This CDR3 region has 14 residues. Trimming pared 3 bases from V and 7 bases from J, leaving 14 bases between. Germline CDR1 is SGHRS and CDR2 is YFSETQ. CDR3 loop: CASSSETVLNEQFF. The DNA of the CDR3 is TGCGCCAGCAGCTCCGAGACAGTTCTTAATGAGCAGTTCTTC.

This clonotype occurred a few times. The J gene is TRBJ1-6, the V gene TRBV21-1; the table's D gene call, TRBD1, was not cross checked with the DNA. TRBV21-1 has pseudogene status. This CDR3 has 17 amino acids. For the CDR3, the DNA is TGTGCCAGCAGCAAAAGACAGGGAGGACCATATAATTCACCCCTCCACTTT. As protein: CASSKRQGGPYNSPLHF.

The rearrangement joins TRBV20-1 to TRBJ1-4; maybe TRBD1 (5 bases). The CDR3 runs to 16 residues. The V and J ends lost 1 base and 4 bases respectively, with 16 bases between them. Per the germline V gene, CDR1 is DFQATT and CDR2 is SNEGSKA (reference sequence). The CDR3, as DNA: TGCAGTGCTAGAGGCGCGCCCCAGGGTGATAATGAAAAACTGTTTTTT. It is translated as CSARGAPQGDNEKLFF.

The chain couples TRBV29-1 to TRBJ1-4, with D possibly TRBD1 on 5 matching bases. The CDR3 extends over 14 amino acids. The germline gives CDR1 SQVTM, CDR2 ANQGSEA. Between the trimmed V and J ends, which lost 7 bases and 5 bases, there was a span of 17 bases. The CDR3 sequence is CSARSGGRNEKLFF. CDR3 in DNA: TGCAGCGCGCGTTCGGGGGGAAGAAATGAAAAACTGTTTTTT.

In this sample, this clonotype turned up a few times. V usage is TRBV27 and J usage is TRBJ1-4; D unresolved. CDR3 length: 14 residues. Trimming cost V 2 bases and J 3 bases, with 7 bases left between them. Germline CDR1 MNHEY, CDR2 SMNVEV (reference sequence). This CDR3 is CASSLLQPNEKLFF. CDR3 nucleotide sequence: TGTGCCAGCAGTTTACTACAGCCTAATGAAAAACTGTTTTTT.

This clonotype has just one count. The CDR3 is CASKGGRLETQYF. CDR3 DNA: TGTGCCAGCAAAGGCGGGAGGCTAGAGACCCAGTACTTC. This rearrangement joins TRBV2 to TRBJ2-5; the match to TRBD2 covers 8 bases. The CDR3 loop spans 13 amino acids. V was pared by 7 bases and J by 4 bases, with 5 bases of the junction left unmatched. The germline V gene encodes CDR1 SNHLY and CDR2 FYNNEI.

This clonotype was counted once. The chain combines TRBV6-1 with TRBJ2-1; 9 nucleotides line up with TRBD1. The J call could be wrong; TRBJ2-7 is a better fit for the DNA end. The germline CDR1 and CDR2 sequences are MNHNS and SASEGT. This CDR3 is 15 amino acids long. Here the CDR3 DNA reads TGTGCCAGCAGTGAAAGGGGGACAGGGTACAATGAGCAGTACTTC. Protein sequence: CASSERGTGYNEQYF.

This clonotype was recorded at least ten times. J is TRBJ2-1 and V is TRBV20-1, with D perhaps TRBD2 (5 bases). V dropped 3 bases and J dropped 4 bases, with 10 bases sitting between them. CDR1 and CDR2 from the germline V gene are DFQATT and SNEGSKA (reference sequence). This CDR3 is built from 13 residues. CDR3 in amino acids: CSASGVKYNEQFF. The CDR3 DNA reads as TGCAGTGCTAGCGGGGTGAAGTACAATGAGCAGTTCTTC.

Many counts were recorded for this clonotype. The J gene is TRBJ2-7, the V gene TRBV11-2; a possible D gene is TRBD1 (5 bases). The ends were cut back, 2 bases at V and 4 bases at J, with 15 bases in the middle. Germline V lookup: CDR1 SGHAT, CDR2 FQNNGV. The CDR3 is 15 amino acids. CDR3 in DNA: TGTGCCAGCAGCTTAACTCAGGGAACAGTTTACGAGCAGTACTTC. It codes for CASSLTQGTVYEQYF.

The chain joins TRBV10-3 to TRBJ1-6, with D uncertain. Germline values: CDR1 ENHRY, CDR2 SYGVKD. Between the trimmed V and J ends, which lost 0 bases and 1 base, there was a span of 10 bases. The CDR3 consists of 17 residues. CDR3: CAISESVGLSYNSPLHF. The CDR3, as DNA: TGTGCCATCAGTGAGTCCGTAGGGTTGTCCTATAATTCACCCCTCCACTTT.

The chain recombines TRBV6-7 with TRBJ2-5; D not resolved. TRBV6-7 carries the ORF label, with uncertain function. Deletions cut 2 bases from V and 9 bases from J, with 13 bases between. This CDR3 is 13 amino acids long. The CDR3 here is CASSYHSKRPQYF. CDR3 nucleotide sequence: TGTGCCAGCAGTTACCATAGCAAAAGGCCCCAGTACTTC.